The 10 T cell receptor beta chains given below trace back to one sample, sequenced in a study of follicular helper T cells after annual influenza vaccination. Assay: immunoSEQ multiplex PCR; the TCRdb copy retains only in-frame clones and omits some. The table records about 16,000 clones, about 81% of them present only once. Time point indicated: 2014-2015 season, 7 days after vaccination. The starting material was CXCR5+ CD38- circulating T follicular helper cells from blood, obtained 7 days after influenza vaccination. Specified subset: circulating Tfh, non-naive CD4+CXCR5+PD-1+ (ICOS+CD38+ or ICOS-CD38-). The receptors derive from an adult who received the influenza vaccine.

The gene calls are TRBV15 and TRBJ2-4, with D maybe TRBD1 (6 bases). V was shortened by 3 bases and J by 8 bases, with 8 bases between the two germline ends. The CDR3 consists of 12 residues. Germline V gene sequence: CDR1 LNHNV, CDR2 YYDKDF (reference sequence). Here the CDR3 reads CATSRDSYIQYF. CDR3 coding DNA: TGTGCCACCAGCAGGGACAGTTACATTCAGTACTTC. Filled out from reference TRBV15 and TRBJ2-4, the complete variable domain reads DAMVIQNPRYQVTQFGKPVTLSCSQTLNHNVMYWYQQKSSQAPKLLFHYYDKDFNNEADTPDNFQSRRPNTSFCFLDIRSPGLGDTAMYLCATSRDSYIQYFGAGTRLSVL.

The genes are TRBV28 and TRBJ2-2; weak D call: TRBD1 (5 bases). V was clipped by 2 bases and J by 3 bases, with 10 bases between them. Germline CDR1 reads MDHEN; CDR2 reads SYDVKM. The CDR3 spans 15 residues. The CDR3 sequence: CASSLPGFDTGELFF. The CDR3 nucleotides are TGTGCCAGCAGTTTACCAGGGTTTGACACCGGGGAGCTGTTTTTT.

V gene TRBV19 combines with J gene TRBJ1-2, with TRBD1 identical over 10 bases. Germline values: CDR1 LNHDA, CDR2 SQIVND (reference sequence). CDR3 length: 14 amino acids. With 4 bases clipped from V and 6 bases from J, the junction kept 5 bases outside the gene matches. The CDR3 protein is CASSRGQGRDGYTF. DNA of the CDR3: TGTGCCAGTAGTAGGGGACAGGGGCGTGATGGCTACACCTTC.

V and J are TRBV28 and TRBJ1-5; the D gene is possibly TRBD1 (6 bases). The germline V gene has CDR1 MDHEN and CDR2 SYDVKM. This CDR3 comprises 14 residues. Trimming stripped 7 bases from V and 4 bases from J, with 14 bases between. CDR3 amino acids: CASIKGDGNQPQHF. The DNA of the CDR3 is TGTGCCAGCATTAAGGGGGACGGAAATCAGCCCCAGCATTTT.

This chain's CDR3 is CASQLTSGKGELFF. CDR3 DNA: TGTGCCAGCCAACTTACTAGCGGGAAAGGGGAGCTGTTTTTT. This chain connects TRBV6-4 to TRBJ2-2; TRBD2 matches at 10 bases. V shed 8 bases and J 8 bases; nucleotides not matched to a gene: 8. The CDR3 covers 14 residues. Germline values: CDR1 MRHNA, CDR2 SNTAGT.

This clone was picked up one time. The chain couples TRBV30 to TRBJ1-2; D unclear. CDR1 GTSNPN and CDR2 SVGIG come from the germline V gene (reference sequence). Trimming took off 1 base at V and 6 bases at J, with 15 bases between the two ends. This CDR3 has 14 residues. The CDR3 bases are TGTGCCTGGAGTGCAAAGAAGGGAGTCCATGGCTACACCTTC. Translation gives CAWSAKKGVHGYTF.

The V gene is TRBV6-1, the J gene TRBJ2-5; 9 positions match TRBD1. The CDR3 runs 15 residues. V shed 5 bases and J 1 base; nucleotides not matched to a gene: 5. The germline CDR1 and CDR2 sequences are MNHNS and SASEGT. CDR3 DNA: TGTGCCAGCAGTTGGTGGGGACAGGGCCAAGAGACCCAGTACTTC. This gives the protein CASSWWGQGQETQYF.

The chain recombines TRBV2 with TRBJ2-1; possible D gene TRBD1, 6 bases. The ends were cut back, 8 bases at V and 0 bases at J, with 14 bases in the middle. The CDR3 has 15 residues. Germline V gene sequence: CDR1 SNHLY, CDR2 FYNNEI. This CDR3 reads CASGGSPGSYNEQFF. Here the CDR3 DNA reads TGTGCCAGCGGGGGCAGCCCCGGCTCCTACAATGAGCAGTTCTTC.

The sample holds a few counts of this clone. J is TRBJ1-1 and V is TRBV30; D is uncertain. Trimming pared 0 bases from V and 6 bases from J, leaving 5 bases between. From germline, CDR1 is GTSNPN and CDR2 SVGIG (reference sequence). This CDR3 is 11 amino acids long. This CDR3 reads CAWSVSAEAFF. CDR3 in DNA: TGTGCCTGGAGTGTCTCGGCTGAAGCTTTCTTT.

V gene TRBV2 combines with J gene TRBJ2-2; 11 bases align to TRBD2. V shed 8 bases and J 1 base; nucleotides not matched to a gene: 9. The CDR3 spans 17 residues. Looked up from germline, CDR1 is SNHLY and CDR2 is FYNNEI. CDR3 DNA: TGTGCCAGCGCCCCGGGACTAGCGGTTCTGAACACCGGGGAGCTGTTTTTT. This gives the protein CASAPGLAVLNTGELFF.